This T cell receptor (beta chain) came from a study of cytomegalovirus exposure and HLA in healthy donors. Regarding the study as a whole: Across donors, most TCRs were seen rarely, yet some public ones were widespread. Reported performance of the classifier showed diagnosis of cytomegalovirus status with high specificity and sensitivity. 164 TCR beta chains were listed as cytomegalovirus-associated.

Libraries were prepared by immunoSEQ multiplex PCR; TCRdb keeps only in-frame clonotypes and omits some of them. Here the sample spans 130,000 to 150,000 clones, roughly 87% being singletons. Trimming stripped 6 bases from V and 6 bases from J, with 14 bases between. The germline V gene encodes CDR1 MGHRA and CDR2 YSYEKL. The CDR3 runs 13 residues. Comments on this clone: Antigen: not known.

The donors were members of the validation cohort, which comprised about 120 subjects and was separate from the first cohort of 670 or so subjects. V gene TRBV4-1 combines with J gene TRBJ1-1, with D maybe TRBD1 (6 bases). The clonotype was recovered from a man younger than 30 in good health and CMV-seropositive. The material sequenced was PBMCs. CDR3 bases: TGCGCCAGCAGACAACCGGGACACGCTGAAGCTTTCTTT. Encoded protein: CASRQPGHAEAFF.